Given below is one T cell receptor beta chain in context. Autoimmune disease history or systemic immunosuppression disqualified patients. Patients had blood sampled at baseline and again on cycle 4 day 1 and cycle 7 day 1. Profiling relied on immunoSEQ multiplex PCR, and the TCRdb table lists in-frame clones only, not all of them. The sample carries some 45,000 clones, roughly 80% recorded once. The data are from a study of OX40 agonist ivuxolimab in advanced cancers. With 2 bases clipped from V and 2 bases from J, the junction kept 1 base outside the gene matches. This CDR3 region has 14 residues. Germline CDR1 KGHSH, CDR2 LQKENI.

This specimen consisted of CD4+ or CD8+ T cells sorted from blood, obtained in a trial of the OX40 agonist ivuxolimab. J is TRBJ2-5 and V is TRBV18, with TRBD1 matching 8 bases. This clonotype was obtained from an adult with an advanced solid tumor such as melanoma, head and neck, liver or kidney cancer. The CDR3 spells CASSPGTGQETQYF. Here the CDR3 DNA reads TGTGCCAGCTCACCAGGGACAGGACAAGAGACCCAGTACTTC.